This T cell receptor (beta chain) was observed in a study of cytomegalovirus exposure and HLA in healthy donors. On the study more broadly: One earlier analysis, a look at 150 million to 200 million T cells, found 100 million to 130 million unique TCR beta sequences.

Regarding the study as a whole: An apparent linkage of common viral pathogens to several of the most significant clusters emerged in a later analysis.

The sample holds a few counts of this clone. Its specificity is not known. The PCR ran on 60 Vbeta and 13 Jbeta primers. Method: immunoSEQ multiplex PCR; TCRdb's copy keeps in-frame clones and lacks some. This sample yields 200,000 to 250,000 clones, of which more than 60% are seen a single time; less than 3.5% belongs to the top ten. This CDR3 contains 16 residues. Trimming removed 5 bases from V and 1 base from J; junction bases left unmatched: 8. Germline V gene sequence: CDR1 KGHSH, CDR2 LQKENI. Sequencing was done on a sample of PBMCs. This clonotype was obtained from a woman in her sixties or seventies in good health and CMV-seropositive. The V and J genes are TRBV18 and TRBJ1-1, with 9 bases fitting TRBD1. CDR3 sequence: CASSLRQGGRNTEAFF. DNA of the CDR3: TGTGCCAGCTCATTACGACAGGGGGGGAGGAACACTGAAGCTTTCTTT.